The 10 T cell receptor beta chains reported below all come from one sample, sequenced in a study of cytomegalovirus exposure and HLA in healthy donors. The PCR contained 60 Vbeta and 13 Jbeta primers. The data were produced by immunoSEQ multiplex PCR, yet TCRdb's version contains in-frame clones alone and is incomplete. The table shows about 160,000 clones, with about 75% occurring only once. The sequenced sample was PBMCs. These receptor sequences come from a male donor in good health and CMV-seropositive.

V and J are TRBV25-1 and TRBJ1-2; D gene uncertain. V lost 4 bases to trimming and J lost 1 base, with 7 bases between them. The CDR3 runs 13 residues. Germline CDR1 and CDR2: MGHDK and SYGVNS. This CDR3 is CASSGLFNYGYTF. CDR3 bases: TGTGCCAGCAGTGGGCTGTTTAACTATGGCTACACCTTC.

In this sample, this clone turned up once. This chain connects TRBV6-4 to TRBJ1-5, with 7 bases that match TRBD1. Germline V lookup: CDR1 MRHNA, CDR2 SNTAGT. The CDR3 runs to 15 residues. The V segment lost 5 bases and the J segment 6 bases; nucleotides outside the gene matches: 10. The CDR3, as DNA: TGTGCCAGCAGTTTGTCAGGGGGAAAGTGTCAGCCCCAGCATTTT. This codes for CASSLSGGKCQPQHF.

The V and J genes are TRBV4-3 and TRBJ2-4, with 13 bases aligning to TRBD2. J gave up 0 bases and V 0 bases, and 2 bases lay outside the gene matches. This CDR3 spans 18 amino acids. Germline values: CDR1 LGHNA, CDR2 YSLEER. CDR3 amino acids: CASSQDGTSGIAKNIQYF. The CDR3 DNA sequence: TGCGCCAGCAGCCAAGATGGGACTAGCGGGATAGCCAAAAACATTCAGTACTTC.

This clone was observed once. The chain has TRBV5-5 and TRBJ2-1; 12 positions agree with TRBD2. The germline gives CDR1 SGHKS, CDR2 YYEKEE (reference sequence). The CDR3 length is 16 residues. Trimming removed 3 bases from V and 7 bases from J; junction bases left unmatched: 8. The CDR3 here is CASSSTSGGIWNEQFF. Here the CDR3 DNA reads TGTGCCAGCAGCTCTACTAGCGGGGGGATTTGGAATGAGCAGTTCTTC.

The rearrangement uses TRBV7-8 and TRBJ2-1; 8 positions agree with TRBD1. Trimming at V came to 1 base and at J to 3 bases, leaving 5 bases not matched to a gene. The CDR3 runs to 16 residues. Per germline, CDR1 SGHVS and CDR2 FQNEAQ. Here the CDR3 DNA reads TGTGCCAGCAGCTTAGGTTACAGGGGGGTCTACAATGAGCAGTTCTTC. Translation: CASSLGYRGVYNEQFF.

The chain joins TRBV6-5 to TRBJ1-1; possibly TRBD1 for D (6 bases). Per the germline V gene, CDR1 is MNHEY and CDR2 is SVGAGI. This CDR3 has 14 amino acids. Trimming left V 6 bases short and J 6 bases short, with 17 bases between. As DNA, the CDR3 is TGTGCCAGCAGCCCTACTTTACAGGGACCTGAAGCTTTCTTT. This sequence encodes CASSPTLQGPEAFF.

Only a few counts were recorded for this clone. The chain recombines TRBV4-1 with TRBJ1-1; D remains ambiguous. Looked up from germline, CDR1 is MGHRA and CDR2 is YSYEKL. This CDR3 comprises 16 residues. With 1 base removed from V and 0 bases from J, the gap between germline ends came to 12 bases. The CDR3 DNA is TGCGCCAGCAGCCAAGTCCCCACAGACCTGAACACTGAAGCTTTCTTT. Translated, it gives CASSQVPTDLNTEAFF.

V gene TRBV4-2 combines with J gene TRBJ1-6; D unresolved. This CDR3 region has 16 residues. Per germline, CDR1 LGHNA and CDR2 YNFKEQ. V shed 6 bases and J shed 0 bases, with 12 bases lying between them. CDR3 DNA: TGTGCCAGCAGTCCCCTTGGGAGCTCCTATAATTCACCCCTCCACTTT. Its protein is CASSPLGSSYNSPLHF.

This chain links TRBV27 with TRBJ2-5, with 10 bases fitting TRBD1. Germline CDR1 is MNHEY and CDR2 is SMNVEV (reference sequence). This CDR3 contains 15 residues. V was pared by 3 bases and J by 4 bases, with 5 bases of the junction left unmatched. The CDR3 region has the DNA TGTGCCAGCAGTTTCGGACAGGGGGTATTAGAGACCCAGTACTTC. Its protein product is CASSFGQGVLETQYF.

The rearrangement links TRBV7-9 to TRBJ1-5; weak D call: TRBD1 (5 bases). Germline V gives CDR1 SEHNR, CDR2 FQNEAQ (reference sequence). CDR3 length: 14 amino acids. This CDR3 is CSTGRNHSNQPQHF. CDR3 in DNA: TGTTCCACAGGCCGGAACCATAGCAATCAGCCCCAGCATTTT.